Here is one T cell receptor beta chain with its context. Its antigen remains unknown. The CDR3 runs 15 residues. Trimming left V 2 bases short and J 0 bases short, with 9 bases between. The germline gives CDR1 SGHTA, CDR2 FQGTGA. The sample belongs to a study of post-analysis software for immune sequencing data. Looking at the study overall: The patients showed relapsing-remitting, secondary progressive and progressive-relapsing multiple sclerosis courses.

Regarding the study as a whole: Versus controls, multiple sclerosis patients showed significantly lower diversity (normalized Chao1). Samples sharing a preparation batch grouped tightly together when assessed by F measure. Patients used roughly five TRBV segments, including TRBV5-6, TRBV5-1 and TRBV20-1, more often than controls.

Unique molecular identifiers were present in the TCR beta cDNA libraries. Input populations of about 0.95 to 10 million T cells gave rise to approximately 480,000 cDNA molecules. TCRdb recomputed calls from the PCR reads with MiXCR, one row per CDR3 protein. The sample shows 350,000 to 450,000 distinct CDR3 sequences, roughly 38% of them seen only once. J is TRBJ2-3 and V is TRBV7-3; no reliable D call. The TCR originated in a girl aged 10-17 years with multiple sclerosis. Input material: blood. The CDR3 bases are TGTGCCAGCAGCTTAGACGGGCCTAGCACAGATACGCAGTATTTT. Residues: CASSLDGPSTDTQYF.